This T cell receptor beta chain comes out of a study of technical replicates of blood from a few donors. TCRdb's table, derived via immunoSEQ multiplex PCR, lists solely in-frame clones and lacks some. The sample shows 9,500 to 15,000 clones, approximately 96% of them seen only once. This CDR3 is built from 14 residues. The V segment lost 6 bases and the J segment 6 bases; nucleotides outside the gene matches: 6. Looked up from germline, CDR1 is MNHNY and CDR2 is SVGAGI (reference sequence). The clonotype comes from a human donor in good health. Sample: PBMCs. The V call is TRBV6-6, the J call TRBJ1-3, with TRBD1 matching over 9 bases. CDR3 nucleotide sequence: TGTGCCAGCAGCACCGGGACAGGGACAAACACCATATATTTT. Translation: CASSTGTGTNTIYF.